The entry that follows covers one TCR beta chain sequence. Its antigen is still unknown. The sample originates from a study of shared clonotypes between healthy human individuals. This table comes from immunoSEQ multiplex PCR, and its TCRdb copy is limited to in-frame clones, with some not included. The repertoire holds over 850,000 clones, 75% to 85% seen once, with 0.55% to 0.7% in the top ten. Study results and caveats: Rarefaction demonstrated incomplete sorted-subset sequencing despite large depth.

The germline V gene has CDR1 SGHAT and CDR2 FQNNGV. J lost 6 bases, V lost 3 bases, and 7 bases had no gene match. The CDR3 runs 15 residues. The chain recombines TRBV11-2 with TRBJ2-1, with 8 positions matching TRBD2. Sequenced sample: memory CD4+ T cells from PBMCs. Documented subset: CD45RA-negative fraction. The sequence came from a man between 18 and 29 years old in good health. Some clones in this sample may be carry-over from other donors' samples. CDR3 nucleotide sequence: TGTGCCAGCAGCTTCACAGCGGGAGAACCCAATGAGCAGTTCTTC. Translating it yields CASSFTAGEPNEQFF. Drawing the rest from reference TRBV11-2 and TRBJ2-1, the complete variable domain is EAGVAQSPRYKIIEKRQSVAFWCNPISGHATLYWYQQILGQGPKLLIQFQNNGVVDDSQLPKDRFSAERLKGVDSTLKIQPAKLEDSAVYLCASSFTAGEPNEQFFGPGTRLTVL.